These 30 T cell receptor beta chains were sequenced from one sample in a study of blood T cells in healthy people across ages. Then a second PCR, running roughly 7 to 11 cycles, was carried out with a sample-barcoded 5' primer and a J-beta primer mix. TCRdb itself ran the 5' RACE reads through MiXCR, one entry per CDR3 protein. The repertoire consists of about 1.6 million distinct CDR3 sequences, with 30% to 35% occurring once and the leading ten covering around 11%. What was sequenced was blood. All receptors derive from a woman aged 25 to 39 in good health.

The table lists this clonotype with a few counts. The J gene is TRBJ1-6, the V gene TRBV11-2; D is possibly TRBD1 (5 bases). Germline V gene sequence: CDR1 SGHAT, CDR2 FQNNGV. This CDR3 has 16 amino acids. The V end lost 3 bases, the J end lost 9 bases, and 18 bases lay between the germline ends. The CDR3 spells CASSFLSGKTRSPLHF. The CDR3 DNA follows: TGTGCCAGCAGCTTTCTTTCAGGGAAGACTCGTTCACCCCTCCACTTT.

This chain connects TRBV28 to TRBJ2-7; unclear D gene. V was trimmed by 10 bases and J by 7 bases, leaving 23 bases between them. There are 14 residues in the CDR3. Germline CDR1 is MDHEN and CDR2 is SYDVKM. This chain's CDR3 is CATSSVAPRNEQYF. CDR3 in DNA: TGTGCCACCTCCTCTGTGGCGCCCAGGAATGAGCAGTACTTC.

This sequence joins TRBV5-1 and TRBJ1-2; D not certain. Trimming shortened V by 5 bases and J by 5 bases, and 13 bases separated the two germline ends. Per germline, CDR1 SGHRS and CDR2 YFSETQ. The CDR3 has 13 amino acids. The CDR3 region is CASSNAETYGYTF. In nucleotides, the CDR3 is TGCGCCAGCAGTAACGCCGAGACGTATGGCTACACCTTC.

The CDR3 nucleotides read TGTGCCAGCAGTTACCCGATAACCTCCCAGGGGGCTGGCACTGAAGCTTTCTTT. It encodes CASSYPITSQGAGTEAFF. The rearrangement joins TRBV6-5 to TRBJ1-1; 8 nucleotides align to TRBD1. Trimming took 2 bases from V and 4 from J; bases not matched to a gene: 15. The CDR3 loop spans 18 amino acids. The V gene's germline CDR1 is MNHEY and CDR2 SVGAGI.

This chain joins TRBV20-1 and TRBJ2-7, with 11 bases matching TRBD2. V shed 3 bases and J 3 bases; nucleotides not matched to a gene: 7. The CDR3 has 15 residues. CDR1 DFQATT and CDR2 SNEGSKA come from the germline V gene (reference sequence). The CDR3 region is CSARGSSGGNYEQYF. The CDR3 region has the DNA TGCAGTGCTAGGGGTTCTAGCGGGGGGAACTACGAGCAGTACTTC.

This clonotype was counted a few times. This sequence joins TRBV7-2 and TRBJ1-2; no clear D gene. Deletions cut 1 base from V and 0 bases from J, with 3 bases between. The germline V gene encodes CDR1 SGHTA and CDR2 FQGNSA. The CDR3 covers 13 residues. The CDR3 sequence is CASSLVPNYGYTF. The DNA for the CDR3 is TGTGCCAGCAGCTTAGTGCCTAACTATGGCTACACCTTC.

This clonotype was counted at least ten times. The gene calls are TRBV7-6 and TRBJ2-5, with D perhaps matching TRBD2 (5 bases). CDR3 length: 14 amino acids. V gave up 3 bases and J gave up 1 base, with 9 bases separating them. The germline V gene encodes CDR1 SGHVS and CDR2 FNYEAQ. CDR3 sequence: CASSFIGIQETQYF. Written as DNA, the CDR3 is TGTGCCAGCAGCTTCATCGGGATCCAAGAGACCCAGTACTTC.

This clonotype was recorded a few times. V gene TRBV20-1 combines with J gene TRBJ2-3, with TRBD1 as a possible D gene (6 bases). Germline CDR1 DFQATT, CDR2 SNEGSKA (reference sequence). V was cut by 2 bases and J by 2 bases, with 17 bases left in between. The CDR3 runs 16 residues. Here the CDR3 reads CSARLGTPDYTDTQYF. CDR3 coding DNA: TGCAGTGCTAGACTCGGGACACCTGATTACACAGATACGCAGTATTTT.

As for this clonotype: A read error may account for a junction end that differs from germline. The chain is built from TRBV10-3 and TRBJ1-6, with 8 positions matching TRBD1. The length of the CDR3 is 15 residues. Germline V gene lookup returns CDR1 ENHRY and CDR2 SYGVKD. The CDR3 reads CAISEADRECAPLHF. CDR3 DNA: TGTGCCATTAGTGAGGCGGACAGGGAATGTGCACCCCTCCACTTT.

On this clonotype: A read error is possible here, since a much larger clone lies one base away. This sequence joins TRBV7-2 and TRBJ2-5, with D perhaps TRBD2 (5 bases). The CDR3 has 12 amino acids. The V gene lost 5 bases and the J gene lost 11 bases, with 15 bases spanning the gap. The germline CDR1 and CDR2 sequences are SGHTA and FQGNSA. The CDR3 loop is CASSPHGNEQYF. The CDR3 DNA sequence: TGTGCCAGCAGCCCCCACGGGAATGAGCAGTACTTC.

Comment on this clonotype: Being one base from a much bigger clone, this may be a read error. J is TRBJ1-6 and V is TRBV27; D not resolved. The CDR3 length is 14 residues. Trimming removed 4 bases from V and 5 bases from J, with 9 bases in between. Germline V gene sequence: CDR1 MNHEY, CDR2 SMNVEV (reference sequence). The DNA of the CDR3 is TGTGCCAGCAGTTGGTCTGGGGATAATTCACCCCTCCACTTT. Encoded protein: CASSWSGDNSPLHF.

The CDR3 protein is CSARAGENTEAFF. The CDR3 nucleotides are TGCAGTGCTAGAGCAGGGGAAAACACTGAAGCTTTCTTT. The genes are TRBV20-1 and TRBJ1-1; possible D gene TRBD1, 6 bases. The ends were cut back, 1 base at V and 2 bases at J, with 8 bases in the middle. Germline assignment: CDR1 DFQATT and CDR2 SNEGSKA (reference sequence). This CDR3 has 13 amino acids.

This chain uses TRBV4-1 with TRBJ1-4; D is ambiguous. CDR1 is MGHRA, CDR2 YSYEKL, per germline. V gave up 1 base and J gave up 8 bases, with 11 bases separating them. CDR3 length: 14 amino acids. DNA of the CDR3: TGCGCCAGCAGCCAAGGAAGGAATGAGGAAAAACTGTTTTTT. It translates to CASSQGRNEEKLFF.

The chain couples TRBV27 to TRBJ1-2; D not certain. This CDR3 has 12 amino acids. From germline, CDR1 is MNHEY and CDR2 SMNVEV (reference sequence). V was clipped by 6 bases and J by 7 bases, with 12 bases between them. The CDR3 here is CASRDGYSGYTF. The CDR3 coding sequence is TGTGCCAGCAGGGATGGCTACTCTGGCTACACCTTC.

The CDR3 DNA is TGCAGTGCCTTAACCGGGACAGGGTTAAGAAATCAGCCCCAGCATTTT. It is translated as CSALTGTGLRNQPQHF. The chain links TRBV20-1 to TRBJ1-5, with 9 positions matching TRBD1. Germline assignment: CDR1 DFQATT and CDR2 SNEGSKA (reference sequence). The CDR3 has 16 amino acids. The trim removed 6 bases at V and 4 bases at J, leaving 13 bases unmatched.

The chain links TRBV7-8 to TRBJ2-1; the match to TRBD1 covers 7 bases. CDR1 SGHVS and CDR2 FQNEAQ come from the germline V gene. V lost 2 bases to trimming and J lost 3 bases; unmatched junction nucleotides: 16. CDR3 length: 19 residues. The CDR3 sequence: CASSLSGHVGGRGYNEQFF. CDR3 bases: TGTGCCAGCAGCTTAAGCGGTCACGTAGGGGGCCGTGGCTACAATGAGCAGTTCTTC.

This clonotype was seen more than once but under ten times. The CDR3 sequence: CASSLARATTQRGYTF. CDR3 nucleotide sequence: TGTGCCAGCAGCTTAGCTCGGGCCACCACCCAACGTGGCTACACCTTC. The chain has TRBV7-2 and TRBJ1-2; D is undetermined. This CDR3 comprises 16 residues. V gave up 0 bases and J gave up 7 bases, with 18 bases separating them. Germline CDR1 SGHTA, CDR2 FQGNSA.

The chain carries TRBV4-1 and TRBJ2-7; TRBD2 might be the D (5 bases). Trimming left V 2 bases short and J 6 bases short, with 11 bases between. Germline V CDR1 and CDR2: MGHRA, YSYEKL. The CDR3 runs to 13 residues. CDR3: CASSQSGGLEQYF. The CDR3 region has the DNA TGCGCCAGCAGCCAATCCGGAGGACTCGAGCAGTACTTC.

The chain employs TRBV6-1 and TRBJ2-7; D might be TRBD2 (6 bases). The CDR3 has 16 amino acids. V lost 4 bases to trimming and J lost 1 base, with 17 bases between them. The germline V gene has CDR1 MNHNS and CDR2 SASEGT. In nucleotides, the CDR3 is TGTGCCAGCAGTGGGACGCAGGGAGGAGGGTCCTACGAGCAGTACTTC. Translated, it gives CASSGTQGGGSYEQYF.

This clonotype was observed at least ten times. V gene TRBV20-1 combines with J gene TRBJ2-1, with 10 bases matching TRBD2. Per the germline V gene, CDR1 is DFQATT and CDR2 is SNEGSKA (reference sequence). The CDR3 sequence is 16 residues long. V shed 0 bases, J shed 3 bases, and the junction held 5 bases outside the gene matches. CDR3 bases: TGCAGTGCTAGAGATCCTAGCGGGAGTAACTACAATGAGCAGTTCTTC. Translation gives CSARDPSGSNYNEQFF.

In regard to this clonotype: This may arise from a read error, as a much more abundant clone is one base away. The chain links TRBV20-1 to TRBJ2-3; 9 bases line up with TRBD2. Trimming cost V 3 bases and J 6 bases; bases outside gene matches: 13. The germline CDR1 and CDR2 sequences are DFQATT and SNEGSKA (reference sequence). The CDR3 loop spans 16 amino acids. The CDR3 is CSASPQGGGGGDTQYF. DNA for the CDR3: TGCAGTGCTAGCCCCCAAGGCGGCGGGGGGGGCGATACGCAGTATTTT.

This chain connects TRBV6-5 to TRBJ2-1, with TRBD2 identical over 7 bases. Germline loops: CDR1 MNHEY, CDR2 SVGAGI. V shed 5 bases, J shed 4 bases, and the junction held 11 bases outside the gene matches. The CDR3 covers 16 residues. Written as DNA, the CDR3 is TGTGCCAGCAGTCCCTCGGCGGGGGAAGTTTACAATGAGCAGTTCTTC. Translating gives CASSPSAGEVYNEQFF.

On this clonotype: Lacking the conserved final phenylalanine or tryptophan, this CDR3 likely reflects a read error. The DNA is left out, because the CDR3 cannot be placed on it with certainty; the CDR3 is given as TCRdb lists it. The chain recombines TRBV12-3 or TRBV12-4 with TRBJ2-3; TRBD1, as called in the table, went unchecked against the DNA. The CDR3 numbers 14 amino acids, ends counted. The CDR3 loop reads CASSIGGGTDTEYS.

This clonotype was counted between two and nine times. This chain's CDR3 is CASSQGRADYGYTF. The CDR3 nucleotides read TGCGCCAGCAGCCAGGGACGGGCAGATTATGGCTACACCTTC. This chain joins TRBV4-1 and TRBJ1-2; TRBD1 is a possible D gene (5 bases). Germline CDR1 MGHRA, CDR2 YSYEKL. V lost 3 bases and J lost 5, with 13 bases in between. The CDR3 has 14 amino acids.

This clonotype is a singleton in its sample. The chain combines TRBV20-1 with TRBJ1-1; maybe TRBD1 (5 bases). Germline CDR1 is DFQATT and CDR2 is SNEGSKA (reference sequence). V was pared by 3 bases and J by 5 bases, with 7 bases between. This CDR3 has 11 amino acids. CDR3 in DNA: TGCAGTGCTAGTAAGGGGACTGAAGCTTTCTTT. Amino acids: CSASKGTEAFF.

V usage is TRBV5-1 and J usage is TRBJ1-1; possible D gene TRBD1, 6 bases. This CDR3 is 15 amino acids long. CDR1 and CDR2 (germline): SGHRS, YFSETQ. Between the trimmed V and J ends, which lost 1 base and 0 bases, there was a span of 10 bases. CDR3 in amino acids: CASSLNWDMNTEAFF. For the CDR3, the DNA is TGCGCCAGCAGCTTGAATTGGGACATGAACACTGAAGCTTTCTTT.

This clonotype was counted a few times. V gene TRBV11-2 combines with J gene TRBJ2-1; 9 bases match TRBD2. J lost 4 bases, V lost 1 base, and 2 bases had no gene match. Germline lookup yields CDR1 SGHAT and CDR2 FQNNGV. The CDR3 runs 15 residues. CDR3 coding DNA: TGTGCCAGCAGCTTAGCCACTAGCGGGTACAATGAGCAGTTCTTC. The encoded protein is CASSLATSGYNEQFF. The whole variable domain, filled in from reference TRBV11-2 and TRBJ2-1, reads EAGVAQSPRYKIIEKRQSVAFWCNPISGHATLYWYQQILGQGPKLLIQFQNNGVVDDSQLPKDRFSAERLKGVDSTLKIQPAKLEDSAVYLCASSLATSGYNEQFFGPGTRLTVL.

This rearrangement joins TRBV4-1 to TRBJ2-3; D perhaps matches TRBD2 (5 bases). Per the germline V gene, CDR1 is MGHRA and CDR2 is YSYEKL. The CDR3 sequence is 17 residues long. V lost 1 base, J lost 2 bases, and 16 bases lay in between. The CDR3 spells CASSQAPRARDTDTQYF. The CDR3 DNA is TGCGCCAGCAGCCAAGCCCCGCGGGCCCGAGACACAGATACGCAGTATTTT.

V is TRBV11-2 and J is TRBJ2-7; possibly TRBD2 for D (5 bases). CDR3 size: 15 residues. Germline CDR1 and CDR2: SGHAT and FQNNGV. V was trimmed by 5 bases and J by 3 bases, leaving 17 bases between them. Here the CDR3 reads CASSRGYGVFYEQYF. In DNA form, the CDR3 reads TGTGCCAGCAGCCGAGGGTATGGGGTGTTCTACGAGCAGTACTTC.

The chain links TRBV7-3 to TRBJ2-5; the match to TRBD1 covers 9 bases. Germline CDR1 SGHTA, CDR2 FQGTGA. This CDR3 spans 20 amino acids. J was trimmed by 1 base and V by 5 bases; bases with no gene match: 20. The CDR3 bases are TGTGCCAGCAGCCCACAGGAAGATTCAACAGGGGGCACCGGCCAAGAGACCCAGTACTTC. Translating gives CASSPQEDSTGGTGQETQYF.